Listed here are 32 T cell receptor beta chains from one sample, sequenced in a study of cytomegalovirus exposure and HLA in healthy donors. PCR primers comprised 60 Vbeta and 13 Jbeta primers. Profiled with immunoSEQ multiplex PCR; TCRdb holds only in-frame clones, not every one. The sample has 95,000 to 150,000 clones, over 65% seen once. Sequences were obtained from PBMCs. All receptors derive from a man aged 18 to 29 in good health and CMV-seropositive.

This chain uses TRBV4-1 with TRBJ1-4, with 7 bases aligning to TRBD1. CDR3 length: 16 residues. V shed 4 bases and J 5 bases; nucleotides not matched to a gene: 10. Germline CDR1 is MGHRA and CDR2 is YSYEKL. The CDR3 DNA sequence: TGCGCCAGCAGCCCTAACGCCAGGGGGGTCAATGAAAAACTGTTTTTT. This translates into CASSPNARGVNEKLFF.

This clone has more than one count but fewer than ten. The chain joins TRBV6-1 to TRBJ2-7; 11 bases agree with TRBD2. The trim removed 3 bases at V and 5 bases at J, leaving 9 bases unmatched. The CDR3 runs 16 residues. From germline, CDR1 is MNHNS and CDR2 SASEGT. CDR3 in amino acids: CASSEASGGTLHEQYF. CDR3 nucleotides: TGTGCCAGCAGTGAGGCTAGCGGGGGGACCCTTCACGAGCAGTACTTC.

The V call is TRBV19, the J call TRBJ2-1, with a possible D match to TRBD2 (7 bases). The ends were cut back, 6 bases at V and 8 bases at J, with 17 bases in the middle. The CDR3 contains 14 residues. Germline lookup yields CDR1 LNHDA and CDR2 SQIVND (reference sequence). The CDR3 is CASSLPGGPDEQFF. CDR3 bases: TGTGCCAGTAGCTTGCCCGGGGGGCCCGATGAGCAGTTCTTC.

This chain links TRBV28 with TRBJ1-2, with TRBD1 identical over 7 bases. V gave up 5 bases and J gave up 4 bases; unmatched junction bases: 7. Per germline, CDR1 MDHEN and CDR2 SYDVKM. The CDR3 has 14 amino acids. The DNA for the CDR3 is TGTGCCAGCAGTCAACCCGGACAGGCCTATGGCTACACCTTC. Translating it yields CASSQPGQAYGYTF.

This chain connects TRBV19 to TRBJ2-1; 7 bases line up with TRBD1. CDR1 is LNHDA and CDR2 is SQIVND in the germline V gene (reference sequence). CDR3 length equals 12 residues. With 6 bases clipped from V and 13 bases from J, the junction kept 9 bases outside the gene matches. The CDR3 DNA follows: TGTGCCAGTAGACCGTTTGCAGGGGGACAGTTCTTC. This gives the protein CASRPFAGGQFF. Based on the CDR3 plus reference TRBV19 and TRBJ2-1, the full variable domain is DGGITQSPKYLFRKEGQNVTLSCEQNLNHDAMYWYRQDPGQGLRLIYYSQIVNDFQKGDIAEGYSVSREKKESFPLTVTSAQKNPTAFYLCASRPFAGGQFFGPGTRLTVL.

This clone was seen just once. The V gene is TRBV5-6, the J gene TRBJ2-7; TRBD2 is a possible D gene (6 bases). Between the trimmed V and J ends, which lost 2 bases and 2 bases, there was a span of 8 bases. This CDR3 spans 13 amino acids. Germline assignment: CDR1 SGHDT and CDR2 YYEEEE. CDR3 protein: CASSFGGPYEQYF. The CDR3 bases are TGTGCCAGCAGCTTCGGGGGACCCTACGAGCAGTACTTC.

Only a few counts were recorded for this clone. This chain connects TRBV6-5 to TRBJ1-4; 8 bases fit TRBD1. The CDR3 runs 14 residues. Germline-derived CDR1 and CDR2 are MNHEY and SVGAGI. The ends lost 5 bases at V and 7 bases at J; junction bases unmatched: 6. CDR3 sequence (DNA): TGTGCCAGCAGTAAGACAGGGGAAGGTGAAAAACTGTTTTTT. This sequence encodes CASSKTGEGEKLFF.

This rearrangement joins TRBV6-4 to TRBJ1-5; no firm D call. Trimming left V 4 bases short and J 0 bases short, with 16 bases between. CDR3 length: 17 residues. CDR1 and CDR2 (germline): MRHNA, SNTAGT. The CDR3 region is CASSGGSDPISNQPQHF. The CDR3 bases are TGTGCCAGCAGTGGCGGTAGTGATCCTATTAGCAATCAGCCCCAGCATTTT.

The chain recombines TRBV7-9 with TRBJ2-5; 7 bases line up with TRBD2. The CDR3 runs 16 residues. The germline CDR1 and CDR2 sequences are SEHNR and FQNEAQ (reference sequence). J lost 3 bases, V lost 5 bases, and 12 bases had no gene match. Here the CDR3 DNA reads TGTGCCAGCAGCCCCAATACGCTAGCGGCTGAAGAGACCCAGTACTTC. Protein product: CASSPNTLAAEETQYF. Full variable domain (remainder filled in from reference TRBV7-9 and TRBJ2-5): DTGVSQNPRHKITKRGQNVTFRCDPISEHNRLYWYRQTLGQGPEFLTYFQNEAQLEKSRLLSDRFSAERPKGSFSTLEIQRTEQGDSAMYLCASSPNTLAAEETQYFGPGTRLLVL.

The chain links TRBV28 to TRBJ2-7, with a possible D match to TRBD2 (6 bases). The CDR3 runs to 16 residues. The V and J ends lost 5 bases and 7 bases respectively, with 24 bases between them. CDR1 and CDR2 (germline): MDHEN, SYDVKM. CDR3 sequence reads: CASSPDGTLEHREQYF. Written as DNA, the CDR3 is TGTGCCAGCAGTCCCGACGGGACTCTAGAGCACCGAGAGCAGTACTTC. The variable domain in full, completed from reference TRBV28 and TRBJ2-7, reads DVKVTQSSRYLVKRTGEKVFLECVQDMDHENMFWYRQDPGLGLRLIYFSYDVKMKEKGDIPEGYSVSREKKERFSLILESASTNQTSMYLCASSPDGTLEHREQYFGPGTRLTVT.

This clone showed up just a few times. The genes are TRBV29-1 and TRBJ1-1; no definite D call. CDR1 SQVTM and CDR2 ANQGSEA come from the germline V gene. The CDR3 has 11 amino acids. V was clipped by 7 bases and J by 1 base, with 7 bases between them. CDR3: CSGTANTEAFF. The DNA for the CDR3 is TGCAGCGGAACAGCGAACACTGAAGCTTTCTTT.

The rearrangement links TRBV28 to TRBJ1-2, with a weak D call TRBD1 (6 bases). V lost 5 bases and J lost 5, with 18 bases in between. Germline values: CDR1 MDHEN, CDR2 SYDVKM. The length of the CDR3 is 15 residues. The DNA for the CDR3 is TGTGCCAGCAGTCCACCGACAGGTGCTTGGTATGGCTACACCTTC. Amino acid sequence: CASSPPTGAWYGYTF.

The chain links TRBV5-4 to TRBJ2-5; 14 bases line up with TRBD2. The CDR3 length is 17 residues. Germline V gene lookup returns CDR1 SGHNT and CDR2 YYREEE (reference sequence). J was trimmed by 4 bases and V by 2 bases; bases with no gene match: 7. The CDR3 sequence is CASSFRMTSGGVETQYF. CDR3 DNA: TGTGCCAGCAGCTTCCGAATGACTAGCGGGGGGGTAGAGACCCAGTACTTC.

The chain couples TRBV19 to TRBJ2-7; 9 bases match TRBD1. CDR3 length: 14 residues. V lost 9 bases and J lost 2; bases outside the gene matches: 8. The V gene's germline CDR1 is LNHDA and CDR2 SQIVND (reference sequence). The CDR3 nucleotides read TGTGCCAGCTCCCCGGGACAGGGCCCCTACGAGCAGTACTTC. Encoded protein: CASSPGQGPYEQYF.

The V call is TRBV6-1, the J call TRBJ2-7; the D is unclear. This CDR3 comprises 12 residues. Per the germline V gene, CDR1 is MNHNS and CDR2 is SASEGT. V lost 6 bases and J 5 bases, leaving 11 bases between the germline ends. The CDR3 DNA reads TGTGCCAGCAGACAACCCCCTCACGAGCAGTACTTC. Encoded protein: CASRQPPHEQYF.

The V call is TRBV29-1, the J call TRBJ2-1; D remains ambiguous. Germline V CDR1 and CDR2: SQVTM, ANQGSEA. The CDR3 is made up of 13 amino acids. V was trimmed by 3 bases and J by 0 bases, leaving 6 bases between them. CDR3 sequence (DNA): TGCAGCGTTGACGATAGCTCCTACAATGAGCAGTTCTTC. It codes for CSVDDSSYNEQFF.

Details on this clone: Other DNA variants within this sample encode the same CDR3. The genes are TRBV6-1 and TRBJ2-5, with a possible D match to TRBD1 (6 bases). Trimming cost V 6 bases and J 3 bases, with 17 bases left between them. CDR1 MNHNS and CDR2 SASEGT come from the germline V gene. The CDR3 sequence is 15 residues long. CDR3: CASSEWSGGEETQYF. Written as DNA, the CDR3 is TGTGCCAGCAGCGAATGGTCTGGGGGCGAAGAGACCCAGTACTTC.

The chain has TRBV13 and TRBJ2-7; D unclear. CDR3 length: 16 residues. Germline V gene lookup returns CDR1 PRHDT and CDR2 FYEKMQ (reference sequence). The germline V and J ends were trimmed by 4 bases and 0 bases, with 16 bases remaining between them. Written as DNA, the CDR3 is TGTGCCAGCAGCTCAGGCGATAGAAGGAGCTCCTACGAGCAGTACTTC. Encoded protein: CASSSGDRRSSYEQYF.

V usage is TRBV5-1 and J usage is TRBJ2-6; a possible D gene is TRBD1 (6 bases). This CDR3 has 15 amino acids. The germline V gene has CDR1 SGHRS and CDR2 YFSETQ. Trimming removed 2 bases at V and 4 bases at J, with 10 bases between. CDR3 bases: TGCGCCAGCAGCTTAACAGGGTACGGGGCCAACGTCCTGACTTTC. It encodes CASSLTGYGANVLTF.

The chain couples TRBV30 to TRBJ2-2, with TRBD1 matching over 10 bases. V shed 5 bases, J shed 5 bases, and the junction held 8 bases outside the gene matches. The CDR3 length is 15 residues. Germline CDR1 GTSNPN, CDR2 SVGIG (reference sequence). Here the CDR3 DNA reads TGTGCCTGGTGCAAGACAGGGGGCCGAACCGGGGAGCTGTTTTTT. Translated, it gives CAWCKTGGRTGELFF.

The chain has TRBV28 and TRBJ2-2, with D unclear. Trimming cost V 8 bases and J 0 bases, with 4 bases left between them. CDR1 MDHEN and CDR2 SYDVKM come from the germline V gene. This CDR3 comprises 12 residues. CDR3 loop: CASGPNTGELFF. DNA of the CDR3: TGTGCCAGCGGGCCGAACACCGGGGAGCTGTTTTTT.

The chain links TRBV5-1 to TRBJ2-2; TRBD1 aligns across 9 bases. Trimming cost V 0 bases and J 7 bases; bases outside gene matches: 7. The CDR3 runs 16 residues. Per the germline V gene, CDR1 is SGHRS and CDR2 is YFSETQ. In nucleotides, the CDR3 is TGCGCCAGCAGCTTGGCCGGGACAGGGACAGGCGGGGAGCTGTTTTTT. Its protein is CASSLAGTGTGGELFF.

This clone was found a few times. The chain uses TRBV28 and TRBJ1-5; 7 nucleotides agree with TRBD1. This CDR3 is built from 15 residues. V was pared by 11 bases and J by 5 bases, with 15 bases of the junction left unmatched. CDR1 is MDHEN and CDR2 is SYDVKM in the germline V gene. In nucleotides, the CDR3 is TGTGCCGGAGGACAAAATGAGGGGGCTTATCAGCCCCAGCATTTT. Amino acid sequence: CAGGQNEGAYQPQHF.

V usage is TRBV7-9 and J usage is TRBJ1-1, with 7 positions matching TRBD1. This CDR3 contains 14 residues. The ends lost 0 bases at V and 11 bases at J; junction bases unmatched: 9. Germline V gene sequence: CDR1 SEHNR, CDR2 FQNEAQ (reference sequence). CDR3: CASSLAGGEEYAFF. The CDR3 nucleotides read TGTGCCAGCAGCTTAGCAGGGGGCGAGGAATATGCTTTCTTT.

CDR3 nucleotides: TGTGCCTGGGCCCAGGGGGCGACCACTGAAGCTTTCTTT. Translated, it gives CAWAQGATTEAFF. This chain joins TRBV30 and TRBJ1-1; 8 bases agree with TRBD1. Per germline, CDR1 GTSNPN and CDR2 SVGIG (reference sequence). V was clipped by 5 bases and J by 4 bases; unmatched bases: 6. The CDR3 spans 13 residues.

This clone has just one count. The chain couples TRBV9 to TRBJ2-7; possible D gene TRBD1, 6 bases. Looked up from germline, CDR1 is SGDLS and CDR2 is YYNGEE. CDR3 length: 13 residues. Trimming took 0 bases from V and 6 from J, leaving 10 bases between them. The CDR3 sequence: CASSVVLGGEQYF. The CDR3 nucleotides read TGTGCCAGCAGCGTAGTGTTAGGGGGCGAGCAGTACTTC. The full variable domain, rest sourced from reference TRBV9 and TRBJ2-7, is DSGVTQTPKHLITATGQRVTLRCSPRSGDLSVYWYQQSLDQGLQFLIQYYNGEERAKGNILERFSAQQFPDLHSELNLSSLELGDSALYFCASSVVLGGEQYFGPGTRLTVT.

This clone was observed a single time. The rearrangement joins TRBV28 to TRBJ2-1, with TRBD2 matching over 8 bases. This CDR3 has 16 residues. V was clipped by 6 bases and J by 6 bases; unmatched bases: 13. CDR1 and CDR2 (germline): MDHEN, SYDVKM. The CDR3 sequence is CASRTPSSGAVNEQFF. The CDR3, as DNA: TGTGCCAGCAGGACCCCGAGTAGCGGGGCAGTCAATGAGCAGTTCTTC.

This clone was counted a few times. The chain combines TRBV11-1 with TRBJ1-1; weak D call: TRBD1 (5 bases). Trimming left V 1 base short and J 0 bases short, with 9 bases between. This CDR3 spans 15 amino acids. Germline values: CDR1 SGHAT, CDR2 FQDESV (reference sequence). For the CDR3, the DNA is TGTGCCAGCAGCTTAGAGCACAGGATGAACACTGAAGCTTTCTTT. The encoded protein is CASSLEHRMNTEAFF.

The rearrangement links TRBV28 to TRBJ2-7; TRBD2 matches 7 bases. From germline, CDR1 is MDHEN and CDR2 SYDVKM. The CDR3 totals 15 residues. The trim removed 3 bases at V and 2 bases at J, leaving 7 bases unmatched. The CDR3 reads CASSFSGHPTYEQYF. The DNA of the CDR3 is TGTGCCAGCAGTTTTAGCGGGCACCCGACCTACGAGCAGTACTTC.

This chain connects TRBV18 to TRBJ1-1; 12 positions agree with TRBD1. The CDR3 sequence is 19 residues long. J was trimmed by 1 base and V by 4 bases; bases with no gene match: 13. Germline loops: CDR1 KGHSH, CDR2 LQKENI. Here the CDR3 reads CASSLSPGQGATSNTEAFF. In nucleotides, the CDR3 is TGTGCCAGCTCACTCTCGCCGGGACAGGGGGCTACCTCGAACACTGAAGCTTTCTTT.

In this sample, this clone turned up a few times. The V and J genes are TRBV19 and TRBJ1-1; 7 nucleotides agree with TRBD1. V lost 4 bases, J lost 5 bases, and 10 bases stayed unmatched. CDR1 and CDR2 (germline): LNHDA, SQIVND (reference sequence). The CDR3 is 15 residues long. The CDR3 DNA reads as TGTGCCAGTAGTACCTACTCACAGGGGAAGACTGAAGCTTTCTTT. It translates to CASSTYSQGKTEAFF.

The chain carries TRBV27 and TRBJ2-3, with D possibly TRBD1 on 5 matching bases. The CDR3 runs 18 residues. Trimming pared 4 bases from V and 3 bases from J, leaving 23 bases between. The germline gives CDR1 MNHEY, CDR2 SMNVEV (reference sequence). In DNA, the CDR3 is TGTGCCAGCAGTTCCCCCACGTCGGGTGGTGGGGCGACAGATACGCAGTATTTT. Translating it yields CASSSPTSGGGATDTQYF.